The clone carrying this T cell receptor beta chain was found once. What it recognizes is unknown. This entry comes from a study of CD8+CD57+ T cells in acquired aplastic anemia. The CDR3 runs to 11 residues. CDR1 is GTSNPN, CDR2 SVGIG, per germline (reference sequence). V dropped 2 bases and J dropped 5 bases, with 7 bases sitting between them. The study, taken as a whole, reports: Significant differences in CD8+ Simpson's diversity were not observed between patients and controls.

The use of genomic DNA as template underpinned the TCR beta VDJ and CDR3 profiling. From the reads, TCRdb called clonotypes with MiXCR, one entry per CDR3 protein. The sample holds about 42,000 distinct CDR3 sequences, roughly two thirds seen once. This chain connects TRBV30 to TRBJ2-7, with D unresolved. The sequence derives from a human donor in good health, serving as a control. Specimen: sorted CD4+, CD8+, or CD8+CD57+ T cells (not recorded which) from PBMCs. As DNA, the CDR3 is TGTGCCTGGAGTCTCTTAAACGAGCAGTACTTC. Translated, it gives CAWSLLNEQYF. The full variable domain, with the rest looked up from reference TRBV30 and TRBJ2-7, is SQTIHQWPATLVQPVGSPLSLECTVEGTSNPNLYWYRQAAGRGLQLLFYSVGIGQISSEVPQNLSASRPQDRQFILSSKKLLLSDSGFYLCAWSLLNEQYFGPGTRLTVT.